This T cell receptor (beta chain) was recovered during a study of blood T cell repertoires in COVID-19. Study context: Italy, Spain and the United States were the sources of the convalescent and acute COVID-19 samples.

During active infection, Seattle patients enrolled and were then monitored through disease. This clone has just a few counts. Study processing details: Reference gene primer amplification yielded estimated nucleated cell counts. TCRdb's table, derived via immunoSEQ multiplex PCR, lists solely in-frame clones and lacks some. V and J calls and clone size come straight from that table; D and trimming were deduced from the DNA. There are 70,000 or so clones in the sample; 76% occur only once, and about 16% lies in the top ten. J was trimmed by 1 base and V by 0 bases; bases with no gene match: 5. The CDR3 consists of 16 residues. Germline V lookup: CDR1 LGHDT, CDR2 YNNKEL (reference sequence).

Sequenced material: peripheral blood. This chain joins TRBV3-1 (or the pseudogene TRBV3-2) and TRBJ1-1; the match to TRBD1 covers 7 bases. This receptor was obtained from a man aged 55 to 70 with COVID-19, enrolled during active disease. DNA for the CDR3: TGTGCCAGCAGCCAAGACCCCTACAGGGGGAACACTGAAGCTTTCTTT. This encodes CASSQDPYRGNTEAFF.